Listed below are T cell receptor beta chains from one sample, sequenced in a study of blood T cell repertoires in COVID-19. Sequenced by immunoSEQ multiplex PCR; TCRdb stores in-frame clones only, minus some. This sample has 310,000 or so clones, with approximately 90% found just once. Material for sequencing was peripheral blood. The receptors were sampled from a woman aged 25-40 years with COVID-19, enrolled during active disease. The CDR3 runs from the conserved cysteine through the conserved F or W. A D gene is named only where the DNA matches it firmly.

J gene	V gene	CDR3 length	D gene	CDR3 protein
TRBJ1-5	TRBV29-1	17	TRBD1	CSVETKGTGGMCQPQHF
TRBJ2-7	TRBV9	14	NA	CASSFSTDSYEQYF
TRBJ1-1	TRBV5-1	15	NA	CASSLAGVLNTEAFF
TRBJ1-2	TRBV28	16	TRBD1	CASSPIFGQGPYGYTF
TRBJ2-7	TRBV12-5	12	NA	CASLTGTLEQYF
TRBJ1-1	TRBV12-3/TRBV12-4	11	NA	CASSLRGAAFF
TRBJ2-2	TRBV27	18	TRBD1	CASSLSSGQVFNTGELFF
TRBJ2-1	TRBV29-1	14	NA	CSVEDPAKYNEQFF
TRBJ1-2	TRBV24-1	13	TRBD1	CATSTGGWYGYTF
TRBJ2-7	TRBV6-6	13	TRBD1	CASSPDRAYEQYF
TRBJ2-1	TRBV2	14	TRBD1	CASSGLQGYSEQFF
TRBJ2-7	TRBV13	14	TRBD2	CASSFRTSGYEQYF
TRBJ2-7	TRBV10-2	16	TRBD2	CASSEPPSGAFYEQYF
TRBJ1-4	TRBV5-4	14	NA	CASSSDATNEKLFF
TRBJ1-2	TRBV6-5	12	NA	CASIFANYGYTF
TRBJ1-1	TRBV11-2	12	NA	CASSLPGTEAFF
TRBJ2-2	TRBV5-8	16	TRBD1	CASTVTGTVNTGELFF